This T cell receptor beta chain was found in a study of shared T cell receptors in the human thymus. Unmatched junction bases numbered 5, after V lost 5 bases and J lost 2 bases. CDR3 size: 15 residues. In germline, CDR1 is SGHTA, CDR2 FQGNSA. The table came from immunoSEQ multiplex PCR; TCRdb's copy has only in-frame clones and leaves some out. The sample lists hundreds of thousands of clones; roughly 86% were seen once. A further study also used this sample, focusing on human thymus T cells. That paper notes: Infants, healthy and Finnish, who were having corrective surgery for congenital heart defects served as donors. Resections from corrective heart surgery provided thymus tissue. As related research reported, thymic repertoires overlapped highly among unrelated individuals.

The chain recombines TRBV7-2 with TRBJ1-3; the match to TRBD1 covers 8 bases. The sequencing input was thymocytes. The receptor comes from a boy in the first two years of life with a congenital heart defect. The CDR3 sequence is CASSVTGGTGNTIYF. CDR3 bases: TGTGCCAGCAGCGTAACAGGGGGAACTGGAAACACCATATATTTT.